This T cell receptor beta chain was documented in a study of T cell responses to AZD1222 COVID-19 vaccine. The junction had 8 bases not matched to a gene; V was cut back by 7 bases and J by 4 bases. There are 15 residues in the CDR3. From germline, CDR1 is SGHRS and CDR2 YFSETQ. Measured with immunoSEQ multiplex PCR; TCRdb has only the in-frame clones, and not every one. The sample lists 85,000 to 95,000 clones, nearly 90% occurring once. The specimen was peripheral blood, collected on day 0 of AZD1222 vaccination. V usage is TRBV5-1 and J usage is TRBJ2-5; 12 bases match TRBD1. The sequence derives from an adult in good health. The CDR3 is CASSRGQGAGETQYF. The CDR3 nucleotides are TGCGCCAGCTCCAGGGGACAGGGGGCCGGAGAGACCCAGTACTTC.